Below are 25 T cell receptor beta chains sequenced from a single sample in a study of PD-1 blockade in mismatch repair-deficient tumors. Clones were sequenced by immunoSEQ multiplex PCR, and TCRdb holds only the in-frame ones, with some missing. Of roughly 53,000 clones listed, roughly 78% were seen once; the top ten hold about 3%. The specimen was peripheral blood, collected 4 weeks after starting pembrolizumab. These TCRs come from an adult with mismatch repair-deficient cancer.

V is TRBV6-1 and J is TRBJ1-4; D remains ambiguous. V gave up 8 bases and J gave up 1 base, with 11 bases separating them. The germline gives CDR1 MNHNS, CDR2 SASEGT. The CDR3 loop spans 14 amino acids. The CDR3 loop reads CASLREVTNEKLFF. The CDR3 DNA is TGTGCCAGCCTAAGGGAGGTAACTAATGAAAAACTGTTTTTT.

This chain uses TRBV19 with TRBJ2-6, with D unresolved. V shed 0 bases and J shed 4 bases, with 7 bases lying between them. The CDR3 totals 15 residues. CDR1 is LNHDA, CDR2 SQIVND, per germline (reference sequence). The CDR3 nucleotides are TGTGCCAGTAGTATAGATCGCTGGGGGGCCAACGTCCTGACTTTC. This encodes CASSIDRWGANVLTF.

This clone has only a few counts. This chain joins TRBV5-4 and TRBJ1-2, with D hard to call. The ends were cut back, 0 bases at V and 4 bases at J, with 10 bases in the middle. The CDR3 loop spans 14 amino acids. From germline, CDR1 is SGHNT and CDR2 YYREEE (reference sequence). The CDR3 reads CASSLDQALYGYTF. CDR3 DNA sequence: TGTGCCAGCAGCTTGGACCAGGCACTCTATGGCTACACCTTC.

This clone was detected only a few times. This chain joins TRBV5-1 and TRBJ2-7, with 11 bases identical to TRBD1. The junction had 3 bases not matched to a gene; V was cut back by 4 bases and J by 3 bases. This CDR3 contains 14 residues. CDR1 is SGHRS and CDR2 is YFSETQ in the germline V gene. CDR3 bases: TGCGCCAGCAGCCATGGGACAGGGGGCTACGAGCAGTACTTC. Protein sequence: CASSHGTGGYEQYF. The complete variable domain, with remaining parts taken from reference TRBV5-1 and TRBJ2-7, reads KAGVTQTPRYLIKTRGQQVTLSCSPISGHRSVSWYQQTPGQGLQFLFEYFSETQRNKGNFPGRFSGRQFSNSRSEMNVSTLELGDSALYLCASSHGTGGYEQYFGPGTRLTVT.

V and J are TRBV5-1 and TRBJ2-7; D is unresolved. Germline values: CDR1 SGHRS, CDR2 YFSETQ. CDR3 length equals 16 residues. Trimming stripped 0 bases from V and 3 bases from J, with 16 bases between. Here the CDR3 DNA reads TGCGCCAGCAGCTTGGTGGTAATCGGCAGAGACTACGAGCAGTACTTC. Translated: CASSLVVIGRDYEQYF.

The chain uses TRBV9 and TRBJ2-7, with D perhaps TRBD1 (5 bases). The CDR3 runs 15 residues. The V gene lost 0 bases and the J gene lost 0 bases, with 10 bases spanning the gap. CDR1 is SGDLS and CDR2 is YYNGEE in the germline V gene. CDR3 residues: CASSVGSGPSYEQYF. In DNA form, the CDR3 reads TGTGCCAGCAGCGTAGGGTCAGGGCCCTCCTACGAGCAGTACTTC.

The rearrangement links TRBV9 to TRBJ1-2; TRBD1 might be the D (5 bases). Germline V gives CDR1 SGDLS, CDR2 YYNGEE. The CDR3 has 14 residues. V was trimmed by 6 bases and J by 0 bases, leaving 12 bases between them. CDR3 nucleotide sequence: TGTGCCAGCACCACCGGGGCCGCTAACTATGGCTACACCTTC. This translates into CASTTGAANYGYTF.

The V and J genes are TRBV5-1 and TRBJ2-5; weak D call: TRBD2 (6 bases). The CDR3 totals 13 residues. The germline V gene encodes CDR1 SGHRS and CDR2 YFSETQ. Trimming took 1 base from V and 5 from J, leaving 9 bases between them. CDR3 amino acids: CASSLFGGETQYF. Here the CDR3 DNA reads TGCGCCAGCAGCTTGTTTGGGGGGGAGACCCAGTACTTC.

The V and J genes are TRBV18 and TRBJ1-2; perhaps TRBD1 as D (5 bases). The CDR3 covers 13 residues. Between the trimmed V and J ends, which lost 6 bases and 8 bases, there was a span of 16 bases. Germline V lookup: CDR1 KGHSH, CDR2 LQKENI. Here the CDR3 DNA reads TGTGCCAGCTCTCTAAGCGGCAGGGAAGGCTACACCTTC. It encodes CASSLSGREGYTF.

The chain employs TRBV4-1 and TRBJ2-1, with a possible D match to TRBD2 (6 bases). V dropped 4 bases and J dropped 7 bases, with 23 bases sitting between them. CDR3 length: 17 residues. CDR1 MGHRA and CDR2 YSYEKL come from the germline V gene. This chain's CDR3 is CASSREEGWEERNEQFF. The DNA for the CDR3 is TGCGCCAGCAGCCGCGAGGAAGGGTGGGAGGAGCGGAATGAGCAGTTCTTC.

The genes are TRBV2 and TRBJ1-5; possible D gene TRBD1, 5 bases. Germline V gene sequence: CDR1 SNHLY, CDR2 FYNNEI. CDR3 length: 14 amino acids. V shed 10 bases and J shed 5 bases, with 18 bases lying between them. The CDR3 nucleotides are TGTGCCACCCGAACAGACAGAGCTGATCAGCCCCAGCATTTT. Its translation is CATRTDRADQPQHF. Full variable domain (missing parts from reference TRBV2 and TRBJ1-5): EPEVTQTPSHQVTQMGQEVILRCVPISNHLYFYWYRQILGQKVEFLVSFYNNEISEKSEIFDDQFSVERPDGSNFTLKIRSTKLEDSAMYFCATRTDRADQPQHFGDGTRLSIL.

The chain has TRBV7-9 and TRBJ1-4; D not certain. The V end lost 2 bases, the J end lost 0 bases, and 7 bases lay between the germline ends. Germline values: CDR1 SEHNR, CDR2 FQNEAQ (reference sequence). The CDR3 contains 15 residues. This CDR3 is CASSLMGATNEKLFF. DNA of the CDR3: TGTGCCAGCAGCTTAATGGGAGCAACTAATGAAAAACTGTTTTTT.

The rearrangement links TRBV19 to TRBJ1-3, with D hard to call. The CDR3 totals 13 residues. The V gene lost 7 bases and the J gene lost 3 bases, with 10 bases spanning the gap. Germline CDR1 LNHDA, CDR2 SQIVND (reference sequence). The CDR3 DNA reads TGTGCCAGTACCCCATTGAATGGAAACACCATATATTTT. Translated, it gives CASTPLNGNTIYF. The full variable domain, completed using reference TRBV19 and TRBJ1-3, is DGGITQSPKYLFRKEGQNVTLSCEQNLNHDAMYWYRQDPGQGLRLIYYSQIVNDFQKGDIAEGYSVSREKKESFPLTVTSAQKNPTAFYLCASTPLNGNTIYFGEGSWLTVV.

The chain recombines TRBV12-5 with TRBJ1-5; 8 positions match TRBD1. CDR1 and CDR2 from the germline V gene are LGHNT and FRNRAP. V dropped 1 base and J dropped 5; count of bases not matched to a gene: 4. The CDR3 length is 15 residues. CDR3 amino acids: CASGLAGGEHQPQHF. In DNA, the CDR3 is TGTGCTAGTGGTTTGGCAGGGGGCGAACATCAGCCCCAGCATTTT.

The chain combines TRBV6-5 with TRBJ1-1, with D possibly being TRBD1 (5 bases). There are 12 residues in the CDR3. CDR1 MNHEY and CDR2 SVGAGI come from the germline V gene. V lost 5 bases and J lost 1, with 5 bases in between. The CDR3 region has the DNA TGTGCCAGCAGTACAGGGAACACTGAAGCTTTCTTT. Its translation: CASSTGNTEAFF.

This chain joins TRBV27 and TRBJ1-1; 7 bases agree with TRBD1. Germline V gene lookup returns CDR1 MNHEY and CDR2 SMNVEV (reference sequence). Trimming at V came to 3 bases and at J to 1 base, leaving 5 bases not matched to a gene. The CDR3 sequence is 15 residues long. CDR3 bases: TGTGCCAGCAGTTTCTACAGGGGTGGGAACACTGAAGCTTTCTTT. Translated, it gives CASSFYRGGNTEAFF.

The chain has TRBV29-1 and TRBJ2-4; a weak D match, TRBD2 (6 bases). The CDR3 runs to 13 residues. Trimming left V 6 bases short and J 0 bases short, with 9 bases between. From germline, CDR1 is SQVTM and CDR2 ANQGSEA. The CDR3 here is CSVGGLAKNIQYF. CDR3 coding DNA: TGCAGCGTGGGAGGACTAGCCAAAAACATTCAGTACTTC.

The J gene is TRBJ2-2, the V gene TRBV9; D not resolved. Between the trimmed V and J ends, which lost 7 bases and 4 bases, there was a span of 14 bases. Germline lookup yields CDR1 SGDLS and CDR2 YYNGEE. This CDR3 comprises 14 residues. In nucleotides, the CDR3 is TGTGCCAGCCAGTCAACCCGAAGCACCGGGGAGCTGTTTTTT. Its protein product is CASQSTRSTGELFF.

The J gene is TRBJ1-2, the V gene TRBV18, with D unresolved. The CDR3 runs to 14 residues. The V gene's germline CDR1 is KGHSH and CDR2 LQKENI. V was pared by 3 bases and J by 7 bases, with 15 bases between. CDR3 sequence reads: CASSPTPGAVGYTF. CDR3 in DNA: TGTGCCAGCTCACCCACTCCCGGCGCCGTTGGCTACACCTTC.

This chain connects TRBV5-4 to TRBJ1-2; 7 nucleotides align to TRBD1. There are 15 residues in the CDR3. J was trimmed by 6 bases and V by 3 bases; bases with no gene match: 11. The V gene's germline CDR1 is SGHNT and CDR2 YYREEE (reference sequence). CDR3 protein: CASSWPGQISDGYTF. CDR3 nucleotide sequence: TGTGCCAGCAGCTGGCCGGGACAGATATCGGATGGCTACACCTTC.

This clone was seen more than once but under ten times. The gene calls are TRBV7-9 and TRBJ1-2; the D is unclear. The CDR3 totals 15 residues. Trimming stripped 3 bases from V and 4 bases from J, with 15 bases between. Germline loops: CDR1 SEHNR, CDR2 FQNEAQ (reference sequence). The CDR3 DNA follows: TGTGCCAGCAGCTTCCGACACCCAAACTCCTATGGCTACACCTTC. Encoded protein: CASSFRHPNSYGYTF. The variable domain in full, completed from reference TRBV7-9 and TRBJ1-2, reads DTGVSQNPRHKITKRGQNVTFRCDPISEHNRLYWYRQTLGQGPEFLTYFQNEAQLEKSRLLSDRFSAERPKGSFSTLEIQRTEQGDSAMYLCASSFRHPNSYGYTFGSGTRLTVV.

This clone has a single count. V gene TRBV9 combines with J gene TRBJ2-5; D not certain. The CDR3 consists of 14 residues. Germline CDR1 reads SGDLS; CDR2 reads YYNGEE. Trimming removed 1 base at V and 0 bases at J, with 7 bases between. CDR3 coding DNA: TGTGCCAGCAGCGTATCAGGAAACCAAGAGACCCAGTACTTC. Protein sequence: CASSVSGNQETQYF.

The J gene is TRBJ2-5, the V gene TRBV14; D is undetermined. The CDR3 totals 16 residues. Germline V gene sequence: CDR1 SGHDN, CDR2 FVKESK. V dropped 0 bases and J dropped 0 bases, with 11 bases sitting between them. The CDR3 DNA is TGTGCCAGCAGCCAAGAAAAAGGGAAGTACCAAGAGACCCAGTACTTC. Its translation is CASSQEKGKYQETQYF. Full variable domain (outside the CDR3, taken from reference TRBV14 and TRBJ2-5): EAGVTQFPSHSVIEKGQTVTLRCDPISGHDNLYWYRRVMGKEIKFLLHFVKESKQDESGMPNNRFLAERTGGTYSTLKVQPAELEDSGVYFCASSQEKGKYQETQYFGPGTRLLVL.

This sequence joins TRBV19 and TRBJ2-7; D unclear. CDR1 is LNHDA and CDR2 is SQIVND in the germline V gene (reference sequence). The germline V and J ends were trimmed by 5 bases and 4 bases, with 15 bases remaining between them. This CDR3 has 14 residues. The DNA of the CDR3 is TGTGCCAGTAGTCCCCAGTTGATCATGTACGAGCAGTACTTC. Translation: CASSPQLIMYEQYF.

The rearrangement uses TRBV9 and TRBJ2-7; TRBD1 matches 7 bases. This CDR3 region has 14 residues. V shed 2 bases, J shed 5 bases, and the junction held 7 bases outside the gene matches. Germline assignment: CDR1 SGDLS and CDR2 YYNGEE. CDR3 sequence reads: CASSVRGRDDEQYF. The CDR3 DNA reads as TGTGCCAGCAGCGTTAGGGGGCGCGACGACGAGCAGTACTTC. Full variable domain (outside the CDR3, taken from reference TRBV9 and TRBJ2-7): DSGVTQTPKHLITATGQRVTLRCSPRSGDLSVYWYQQSLDQGLQFLIQYYNGEERAKGNILERFSAQQFPDLHSELNLSSLELGDSALYFCASSVRGRDDEQYFGPGTRLTVT.